The T cell receptor beta chain under discussion was sequenced for a study of CD8+CD57+ T cells in acquired aplastic anemia. According to the study, genomic DNA was the template for TCR beta VDJ and CDR3 profiling. One entry per CDR3 protein results from TCRdb running MiXCR on the reads. The table has about 190,000 distinct CDR3 sequences, approximately 52% seen once. As regards this clonotype: Antigen unknown. The junction and the germline gene differ at one end; a read error may be behind it.

General study points: CD8+ Simpson's diversity in patients was not significantly different from that in controls. Overlap between patients and controls comprised twenty-nine CD8+ CDR3 sequences.

The sample comprised sorted CD4+, CD8+, or CD8+CD57+ T cells (not recorded which) from PBMCs. This TCR was recovered from a human donor in good health, serving as a control.

CDR3 amino acids: CASSFTGAAGETQYF. The CDR3 bases are TGTGCTAGCAGCTTCACAGGGGCCGCCGGGGAGACCCAGTACTTC. The rearrangement uses TRBV7-7 and TRBJ2-5, with 7 bases aligning to TRBD1. CDR3 length: 15 amino acids. Germline CDR1 is SSHAT and CDR2 is FNYEAQ (reference sequence).